The clone carrying this TCR beta chain has at least ten counts. Its specificity is unknown. Uncontrolled infection, other autoimmune disease, pregnancy or lactation led to exclusion. The sample belongs to a study of T cells in Graves' hyperthyroidism and ophthalmopathy. RNA transcripts provided the source from which TCR beta CDR3 regions were amplified. RT-PCR in the first round (using the HTBI primer set) targeted the TCR CDR3. TCRdb analysed the multiplex PCR reads with MiXCR anew, one entry per CDR3 protein. The repertoire holds about 610,000 distinct CDR3 sequences, with approximately 15% as singletons. The study's findings and limits: Clonotypes that were expanded in thyroid above 0.001 mostly appeared in blood too.

Sequencing used blood. This clonotype originated in a woman between 40 and 50 years old with Graves' ophthalmopathy.

Here the CDR3 DNA reads TGTGCCAGCCGACGACTAGCATCCTACGAGCAGTACTTC. This encodes CASRRLASYEQYF. The V and J genes are TRBV27 and TRBJ2-7; 7 bases map to TRBD2. The CDR3 is 13 residues long. Per germline, CDR1 MNHEY and CDR2 SMNVEV (reference sequence). J was trimmed by 1 base and V by 8 bases; bases with no gene match: 5.